The 8 T cell receptor beta chains in this list originate from one sample, sequenced in a study of shared clonotypes between healthy human individuals. The table came from immunoSEQ multiplex PCR; TCRdb's copy has only in-frame clones and leaves some out. The sample has around 690,000 clones, roughly 88% seen once. Sequencing was carried out using memory CD8+ T cells from PBMCs. Specified subset: CD45RO+ cells pooled with CCR7-negative TemRA cells. These receptors all come from a man younger than 30 in good health. Some clones in this sample may be carry-over from other donors' samples.

The CDR3 region is CASSDLRTGSGYTF. The CDR3 nucleotides read TGTGCCAGCAGTGACCTACGGACAGGGAGTGGCTACACCTTC. The J gene is TRBJ1-2, the V gene TRBV6-1; 8 positions agree with TRBD1. The V segment lost 3 bases and the J segment 7 bases; nucleotides outside the gene matches: 7. The CDR3 is 14 residues long. Germline CDR1 reads MNHNS; CDR2 reads SASEGT.

The chain carries TRBV20-1 and TRBJ2-3; unclear D gene. The CDR3 has 11 amino acids. CDR1 is DFQATT and CDR2 is SNEGSKA in the germline V gene (reference sequence). The CDR3 nucleotides are TGCAGAGCAGGTAGCACAGATACGCAGTATTTT. This gives the protein CRAGSTDTQYF.

A remark on this clone: Distinct nucleotide sequences in the sample also encode this CDR3. The V and J genes are TRBV4-1 and TRBJ2-5; D is unresolved. V lost 0 bases and J lost 3, with 5 bases in between. Looked up from germline, CDR1 is MGHRA and CDR2 is YSYEKL. CDR3 length equals 13 residues. CDR3: CASSQDGEETQYF. CDR3 coding DNA: TGCGCCAGCAGCCAAGACGGCGAAGAGACCCAGTACTTC.

This chain uses TRBV7-9 with TRBJ1-1, with a possible D match to TRBD1 (5 bases). In germline, CDR1 is SEHNR, CDR2 FQNEAQ (reference sequence). V was shortened by 1 base and J by 1 base, with 13 bases between the two germline ends. The CDR3 length is 16 residues. CDR3: CASSLEGAGKNTEAFF. CDR3 nucleotides: TGTGCCAGCAGCTTAGAAGGGGCAGGGAAGAACACTGAAGCTTTCTTT.

The J gene is TRBJ2-4, the V gene TRBV9, with TRBD1 matching 7 bases. The CDR3 consists of 19 residues. Germline V gives CDR1 SGDLS, CDR2 YYNGEE. V shed 1 base, J shed 5 bases, and the junction held 18 bases outside the gene matches. CDR3 in amino acids: CASSVFPDTGASWENIQYF. CDR3 nucleotides: TGTGCCAGCAGCGTATTTCCTGATACAGGGGCTTCGTGGGAAAACATTCAGTACTTC.

The chain uses TRBV9 and TRBJ1-1; 8 bases map to TRBD1. J gave up 4 bases and V 0 bases, and 5 bases lay outside the gene matches. Looked up from germline, CDR1 is SGDLS and CDR2 is YYNGEE. This CDR3 has 15 amino acids. CDR3 bases: TGTGCCAGCAGCGTAGGCAGGGGGCGATTCACTGAAGCTTTCTTT. This translates into CASSVGRGRFTEAFF.

The chain recombines TRBV7-8 with TRBJ2-3; TRBD2 matches 8 bases. V shed 5 bases and J 5 bases; nucleotides not matched to a gene: 9. The germline gives CDR1 SGHVS, CDR2 FQNEAQ. The CDR3 has 15 amino acids. This CDR3 reads CASSRGAGAGDTQYF. CDR3 nucleotides: TGTGCCAGCAGCCGCGGAGCGGGAGCGGGAGATACGCAGTATTTT.

This rearrangement joins TRBV7-6 to TRBJ2-7; the D gene is possibly TRBD1 (6 bases). Trimming removed 4 bases at V and 2 bases at J, with 12 bases between. CDR1 SGHVS and CDR2 FNYEAQ come from the germline V gene. CDR3 length: 14 amino acids. The CDR3 reads CASSSRTAPYEQYF. CDR3 bases: TGTGCCAGCAGCTCTAGGACAGCCCCCTACGAGCAGTACTTC.